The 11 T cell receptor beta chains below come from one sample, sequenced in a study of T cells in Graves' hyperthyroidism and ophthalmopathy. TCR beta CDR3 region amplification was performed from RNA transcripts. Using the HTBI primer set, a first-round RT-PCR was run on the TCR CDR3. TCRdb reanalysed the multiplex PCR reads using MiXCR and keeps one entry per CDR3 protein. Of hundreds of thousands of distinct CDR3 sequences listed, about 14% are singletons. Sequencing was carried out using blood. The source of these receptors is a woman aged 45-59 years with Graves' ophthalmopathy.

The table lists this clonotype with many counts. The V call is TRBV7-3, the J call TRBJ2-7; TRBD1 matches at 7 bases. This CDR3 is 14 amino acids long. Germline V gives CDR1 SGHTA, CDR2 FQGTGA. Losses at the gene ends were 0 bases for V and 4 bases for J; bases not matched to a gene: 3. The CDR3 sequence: CASSLTAQGYEQYF. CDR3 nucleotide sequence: TGTGCCAGCAGCTTAACGGCACAGGGGTACGAGCAGTACTTC. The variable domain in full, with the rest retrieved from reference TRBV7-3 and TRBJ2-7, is GAGVSQTPSNKVTEKGKYVELRCDPISGHTALYWYRQSLGQGPEFLIYFQGTGAADDSGLPNDRFFAVRPEGSVSTLKIQRTERGDSAVYLCASSLTAQGYEQYFGPGTRLTVT.

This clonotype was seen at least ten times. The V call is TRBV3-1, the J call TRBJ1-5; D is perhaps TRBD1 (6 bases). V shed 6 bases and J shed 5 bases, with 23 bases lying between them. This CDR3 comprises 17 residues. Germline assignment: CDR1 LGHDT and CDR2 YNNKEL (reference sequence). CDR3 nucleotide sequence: TGTGCCAGCAGTAAATGGGGGGCTAACGTCGGCGATCAGCCCCAGCATTTT. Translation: CASSKWGANVGDQPQHF. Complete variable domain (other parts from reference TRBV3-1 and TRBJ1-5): DTAVSQTPKYLVTQMGNDKSIKCEQNLGHDTMYWYKQDSKKFLKIMFSYNNKELIINETVPNRFSPKSPDKAHLNLHINSLELGDSAVYFCASSKWGANVGDQPQHFGDGTRLSIL.

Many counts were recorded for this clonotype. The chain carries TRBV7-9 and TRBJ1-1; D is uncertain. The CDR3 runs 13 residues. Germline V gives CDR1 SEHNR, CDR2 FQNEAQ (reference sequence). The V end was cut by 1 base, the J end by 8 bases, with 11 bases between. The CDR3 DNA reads TGTGCCAGCAGCTTAGAGACCCTATCCGAAGCTTTCTTT. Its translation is CASSLETLSEAFF.

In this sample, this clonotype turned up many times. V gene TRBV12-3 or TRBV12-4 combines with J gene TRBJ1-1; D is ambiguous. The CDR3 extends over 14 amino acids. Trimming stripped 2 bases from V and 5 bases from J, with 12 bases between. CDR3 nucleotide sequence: TGTGCCAGCAGTTTAAACTGGGGAGGGACTGAAGCTTTCTTT. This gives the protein CASSLNWGGTEAFF.

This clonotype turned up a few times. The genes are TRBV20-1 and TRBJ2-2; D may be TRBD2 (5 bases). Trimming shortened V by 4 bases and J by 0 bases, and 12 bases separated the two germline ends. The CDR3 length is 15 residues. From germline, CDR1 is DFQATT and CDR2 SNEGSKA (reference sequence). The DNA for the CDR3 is TGCAGTGCTAATAGTCTAGCTTCGAACACCGGGGAGCTGTTTTTT. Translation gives CSANSLASNTGELFF.

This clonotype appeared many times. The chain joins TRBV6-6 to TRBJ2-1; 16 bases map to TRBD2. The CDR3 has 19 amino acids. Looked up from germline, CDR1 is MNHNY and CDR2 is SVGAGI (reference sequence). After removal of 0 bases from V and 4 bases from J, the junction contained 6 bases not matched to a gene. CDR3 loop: CASSYSGLAGGPEYNEQFF. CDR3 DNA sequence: TGTGCCAGCAGTTACTCGGGACTAGCGGGAGGGCCGGAGTACAATGAGCAGTTCTTC.

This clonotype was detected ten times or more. CDR3: CASMSLSGAGGRRETQYF. CDR3 nucleotides: TGTGCCTCAATGTCCCTTTCTGGAGCGGGAGGGCGGAGGGAGACCCAGTACTTC. The chain employs TRBV28 and TRBJ2-5; 10 bases line up with TRBD2. This CDR3 contains 18 residues. CDR1 and CDR2 from the germline V gene are MDHEN and SYDVKM. V lost 11 bases to trimming and J lost 5 bases; unmatched junction nucleotides: 23.

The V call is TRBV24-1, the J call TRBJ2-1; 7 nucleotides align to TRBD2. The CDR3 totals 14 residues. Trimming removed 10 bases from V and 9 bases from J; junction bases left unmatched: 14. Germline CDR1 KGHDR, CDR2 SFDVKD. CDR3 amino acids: CATAMGGSKSEQFF. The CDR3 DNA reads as TGTGCCACGGCGATGGGGGGGTCTAAAAGTGAGCAGTTCTTC.

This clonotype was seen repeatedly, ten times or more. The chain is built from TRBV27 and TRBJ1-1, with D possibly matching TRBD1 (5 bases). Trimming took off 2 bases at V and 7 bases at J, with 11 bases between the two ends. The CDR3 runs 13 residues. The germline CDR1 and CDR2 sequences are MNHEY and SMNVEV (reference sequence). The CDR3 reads CASSLAGAFEAFF. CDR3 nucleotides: TGTGCCAGCAGTTTAGCCGGGGCTTTTGAAGCTTTCTTT.

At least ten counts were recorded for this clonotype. This CDR3 is CASGKREQYEQYF. In DNA, the CDR3 is TGTGCCAGCGGCAAGCGGGAGCAGTACGAGCAGTACTTC. The rearrangement uses TRBV12-3 or TRBV12-4 and TRBJ2-7, with 8 bases matching TRBD2. The V gene end was trimmed by 8 bases and the J gene end by 4 bases; junction bases not matched to a gene: 7. The CDR3 loop spans 13 amino acids.

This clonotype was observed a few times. The CDR3 region is CSASAFYNEQFF. In DNA, the CDR3 is TGCAGTGCTAGCGCCTTTTACAATGAGCAGTTCTTC. The chain joins TRBV20-1 to TRBJ2-1; no clear D gene. The CDR3 is 12 residues long. Looked up from germline, CDR1 is DFQATT and CDR2 is SNEGSKA (reference sequence). Trimming left V 3 bases short and J 4 bases short, with 7 bases between.